This T cell receptor beta chain was recorded in a study of tumor-infiltrating lymphocytes in localized non-small cell lung cancer. The overall study: From each patient, both tumor and uninvolved lung, non-adjacent to tumor, were sampled.

Some clones are missing from TCRdb's copy, which holds only in-frame ones; the method was immunoSEQ multiplex PCR. Altogether fewer than 20,000 clones are present, over 70% being singletons, with the ten largest covering roughly 5%. Trimming removed 6 bases from V and 4 bases from J, with 28 bases in between. The germline gives CDR1 KGHSH, CDR2 LQKENI. There are 18 residues in the CDR3. To note about this clone: Its antigen is still unknown.

Study-wide findings and caveats: Higher tumor T cell infiltration than in uninvolved lung was supported by TCRbeta sequencing.

Sample: lung tumor tissue. The receptor was derived from a human donor with non-small cell lung cancer. The V call is TRBV18, the J call TRBJ2-7; D is perhaps TRBD2 (9 bases). The CDR3 DNA reads TGTGCCAGCTCCCCCGGACAGGGCCCCGCCGCGGGAGGGTACGAGCAGTACTTC. Encoded protein: CASSPGQGPAAGGYEQYF.